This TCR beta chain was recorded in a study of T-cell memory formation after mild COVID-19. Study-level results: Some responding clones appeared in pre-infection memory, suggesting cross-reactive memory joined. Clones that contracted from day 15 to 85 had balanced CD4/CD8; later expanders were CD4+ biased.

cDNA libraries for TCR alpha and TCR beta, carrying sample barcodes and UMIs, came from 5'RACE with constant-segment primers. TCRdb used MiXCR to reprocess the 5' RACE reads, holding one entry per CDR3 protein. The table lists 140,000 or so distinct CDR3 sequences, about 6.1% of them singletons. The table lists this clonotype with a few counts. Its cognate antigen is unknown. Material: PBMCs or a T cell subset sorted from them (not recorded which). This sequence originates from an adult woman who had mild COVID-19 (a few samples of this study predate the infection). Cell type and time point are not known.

The CDR3 coding sequence is TGTGCCAGCAGTTTAGGGTATCGAGAGCAGTTCTTC. Translation: CASSLGYREQFF. The chain combines TRBV28 with TRBJ2-1, with D uncertain. The CDR3 consists of 12 residues. Germline values: CDR1 MDHEN, CDR2 SYDVKM. V shed 2 bases and J shed 10 bases, with 9 bases lying between them.